Each of the 22 T cell receptor beta chains below was sequenced from the same sample in a study of blood T cells in healthy people across ages (dated by TCRdb to the mid-2010s). The library was produced with 5' RACE. These reads were obtained on an Illumina HiSeq 2500. A second PCR of roughly 6 to 11 cycles was run with a J-beta primer mix and a sample-barcoded 5' primer. The public sequencing data were trimmed at Q25 with fastp and processed into clonotypes with MiXCR by TCRdb, which kept only in-frame beta chains. Each entry merges the rows of one CDR3 protein and shows their most common DNA and genes. This sample gives 1.4 million to 1.5 million distinct CDR3 sequences in total; approximately 40% of them show up just once. The top ten clones comprise roughly 7.7% of the sample. Sequenced: blood. The source of these receptors is a woman between 18 and 29 years old in good health.

Concerning this clonotype: Just one base apart from a much larger clone, this may be a read error. The V gene is TRBV4-1, the J gene TRBJ2-7, with 9 bases that match TRBD1. Germline CDR1 reads MGHRA; CDR2 reads YSYEKL. This CDR3 contains 14 residues. The CDR3 DNA follows: TGCGCCAGCAGCCAGGACAGGGGCGCCTACGAGAAGTACTTC. Its translation: CASSQDRGAYEKYF.

This clonotype showed up just a few times. CDR3 sequence: CASSPRTALANYGYTF. In DNA, the CDR3 is TGCGCCAGCAGCCCACGGACAGCCCTCGCTAACTATGGCTACACCTTC. This sequence joins TRBV5-1 and TRBJ1-2; weak D call: TRBD1 (6 bases). Trimming took off 4 bases at V and 0 bases at J, with 16 bases between the two ends. This CDR3 has 16 amino acids. Germline-derived CDR1 and CDR2 are SGHRS and YFSETQ.

The rearrangement uses TRBV20-1 and TRBJ1-1; D is unclear. Trimming left V 4 bases short and J 3 bases short, with 9 bases between. This CDR3 has 12 amino acids. Germline CDR1 DFQATT, CDR2 SNEGSKA (reference sequence). The CDR3 DNA reads TGCAGTGCTAAAGGGTGGGACACTGAAGCTTTCTTT. Protein: CSAKGWDTEAFF.

V is TRBV12-3 or TRBV12-4 and J is TRBJ1-1; 7 nucleotides line up with TRBD1. Trimming cost V 6 bases and J 1 base; bases outside gene matches: 8. The CDR3 runs 15 residues. The CDR3 sequence is CASSPRTGRNTEAFF. The CDR3 DNA reads as TGTGCCAGCAGCCCCCGGACAGGACGGAACACTGAAGCTTTCTTT.

The chain recombines TRBV7-9 with TRBJ1-2; 7 bases map to TRBD1. The CDR3 spans 15 residues. In germline, CDR1 is SEHNR, CDR2 FQNEAQ (reference sequence). V lost 5 bases, J lost 1 base, and 7 bases stayed unmatched. The CDR3 is CASSQGGVLNYGYTF. CDR3 nucleotides: TGTGCCAGCAGCCAGGGGGGCGTTCTTAACTATGGCTACACCTTC.

The genes are TRBV6-1 and TRBJ2-7; unclear D gene. The germline V and J ends were trimmed by 10 bases and 2 bases, with 12 bases remaining between them. This CDR3 has 12 residues. Germline CDR1 and CDR2: MNHNS and SASEGT. The CDR3 DNA sequence: TGTGCCACCACCGAGTCAACCTACGAGCAGTACTTC. Translating it yields CATTESTYEQYF.

The chain links TRBV11-2 to TRBJ2-3; D not resolved. The germline V and J ends were trimmed by 4 bases and 0 bases, with 11 bases remaining between them. The germline V gene has CDR1 SGHAT and CDR2 FQNNGV. This CDR3 region has 15 residues. CDR3: CASSSPSYSTDTQYF. CDR3 sequence (DNA): TGTGCCAGCAGCTCTCCCAGCTACAGCACAGATACGCAGTATTTT.

The rearrangement links TRBV6-5 to TRBJ2-5; 10 nucleotides agree with TRBD1. The J call may not be correct, given that the DNA end is closer to TRBJ2-7. The CDR3 loop spans 15 amino acids. Germline CDR1 MNHEY, CDR2 SVGAGI. The CDR3 is CASSRAGQGMYEQYF. The CDR3, as DNA: TGTGCCAGCAGTAGGGCGGGACAGGGGATGTACGAGCAGTACTTC.

This clonotype was observed a few times. The rearrangement links TRBV5-1 to TRBJ1-2; 10 bases map to TRBD1. Germline V gene sequence: CDR1 SGHRS, CDR2 YFSETQ. The CDR3 runs 16 residues. V lost 1 base, J lost 2 bases, and 5 bases stayed unmatched. The CDR3: CASSLSSGQGNYGYTF. The DNA for the CDR3 is TGCGCCAGCAGCTTGTCGTCGGGACAGGGGAACTATGGCTACACCTTC.

The V gene is TRBV29-1, the J gene TRBJ1-1; D uncertain. Trimming removed 1 base at V and 1 base at J, with 22 bases between. This CDR3 comprises 18 residues. Looked up from germline, CDR1 is SQVTM and CDR2 is ANQGSEA. The chain's CDR3 is CSVEGGRGARGGNTEAFF. The CDR3 coding sequence is TGCAGCGTTGAAGGTGGGCGAGGTGCTCGCGGTGGGAACACTGAAGCTTTCTTT.

This chain connects TRBV7-2 to TRBJ1-3, with D possibly TRBD1 on 6 matching bases. The V end was cut by 1 base, the J end by 5 bases, with 15 bases between. The CDR3 sequence is 16 residues long. The germline CDR1 and CDR2 sequences are SGHTA and FQGNSA. CDR3 coding DNA: TGTGCCAGCAGCTTAGGCGGGGGGGGGGCACGAAACACCATATATTTT. Amino acid sequence: CASSLGGGGARNTIYF.

This chain uses TRBV25-1 with TRBJ2-7, with TRBD2 matching 12 bases. Unmatched junction bases numbered 5, after V lost 0 bases and J lost 2 bases. The CDR3 runs to 17 residues. From germline, CDR1 is MGHDK and CDR2 SYGVNS. CDR3 protein: CASSEYTSGRLTYEQYF. In DNA, the CDR3 is TGTGCCAGCAGTGAATATACTAGCGGGAGGCTCACCTACGAGCAGTACTTC.

The chain joins TRBV9 to TRBJ2-3; 9 bases match TRBD2. Germline V CDR1 and CDR2: SGDLS, YYNGEE. The length of the CDR3 is 16 residues. J lost 2 bases, V lost 1 base, and 5 bases had no gene match. In DNA form, the CDR3 reads TGTGCCAGCAGCGTAAGGGCGGGGGGGTACACAGATACGCAGTATTTT. Protein: CASSVRAGGYTDTQYF.

The V and J genes are TRBV11-3 and TRBJ2-1, with unresolved D. CDR1 and CDR2 from the germline V gene are SGHNT and YENEEA. Trimming pared 1 base from V and 3 bases from J, leaving 10 bases between. This CDR3 comprises 15 residues. CDR3 in DNA: TGTGCCAGCAGCTTAGCCGAGAAGATCTACAATGAGCAGTTCTTC. Translation gives CASSLAEKIYNEQFF. Full variable domain (remainder filled in from reference TRBV11-3 and TRBJ2-1): EAGVVQSPRYKIIEKKQPVAFWCNPISGHNTLYWYLQNLGQGPELLIRYENEEAVDDSQLPKDRFSAERLKGVDSTLKIQPAELGDSAVYLCASSLAEKIYNEQFFGPGTRLTVL.

J is TRBJ1-2 and V is TRBV7-3, with D possibly matching TRBD1 (5 bases). From germline, CDR1 is SGHTA and CDR2 FQGTGA. The CDR3 loop spans 15 amino acids. The V end lost 5 bases, the J end lost 10 bases, and 23 bases lay between the germline ends. The CDR3 coding sequence is TGTGCCAGCAGCCCCGACACAGGACCAATGAATGACTACACCTTC. Translated: CASSPDTGPMNDYTF.

The chain joins TRBV5-1 to TRBJ2-7; 8 bases agree with TRBD2. V was clipped by 0 bases and J by 0 bases; unmatched bases: 8. The CDR3 length is 17 residues. Germline values: CDR1 SGHRS, CDR2 YFSETQ. The chain's CDR3 is CASSLESAGGLSYEQYF. The CDR3, as DNA: TGCGCCAGCAGCTTGGAATCGGCGGGGGGCCTCTCCTACGAGCAGTACTTC.

The genes are TRBV5-5 and TRBJ2-3; 10 bases are shared with TRBD2. The V and J ends lost 3 bases and 0 bases, in that order; junction bases with no gene match: 7. The CDR3 contains 17 residues. CDR1 is SGHKS, CDR2 YYEKEE, per germline (reference sequence). CDR3 amino acids: CASSSFSTSGSTDTQYF. DNA for the CDR3: TGTGCCAGCAGCTCCTTCTCGACTAGCGGGAGCACAGATACGCAGTATTTT.

In regard to this clonotype: At one end the junction does not follow the germline gene, possibly because of a read error. The rearrangement uses TRBV12-3 or TRBV12-4 and TRBJ2-1; the D is unclear. The CDR3 is 16 residues long. The CDR3: CASSYKLGISYNKQFF. CDR3 sequence (DNA): TGTGCCAGCAGTTATAAGTTAGGGATCTCCTACAATAAGCAGTTCTTC.

V is TRBV7-8 and J is TRBJ2-1; the match to TRBD2 covers 9 bases. This CDR3 has 19 residues. Germline CDR1 SGHVS, CDR2 FQNEAQ. The V and J ends lost 1 base and 1 base, in that order; junction bases with no gene match: 11. CDR3 bases: TGTGCCAGCAGCTTAGTAGGACCGGCTAGCGGGGCTTCCTACAATGAGCAGTTCTTC. It is translated as CASSLVGPASGASYNEQFF.

This clonotype was observed a few times. The rearrangement uses TRBV27 and TRBJ2-3, with unresolved D. CDR3 size: 14 residues. V gave up 6 bases and J gave up 4 bases, with 14 bases separating them. The V gene's germline CDR1 is MNHEY and CDR2 SMNVEV (reference sequence). The CDR3 loop reads CASRRTVIADTQYF. The CDR3 DNA is TGTGCCAGCAGGCGCACTGTTATCGCAGATACGCAGTATTTT.

The chain is built from TRBV9 and TRBJ2-7; the match to TRBD1 covers 8 bases. The tail of the sequence fits TRBJ2-4 better, so the J call may be wrong. CDR1 is SGDLS and CDR2 is YYNGEE in the germline V gene. The CDR3 spans 16 residues. CDR3 region: CASSLSGQAGENIQYF. CDR3 in DNA: TGTGCCAGCAGCCTCTCGGGACAGGCAGGAGAAAACATTCAGTACTTC.

For this clonotype: This may come from a read error, since a much larger clone is one base off. The V gene is TRBV4-2, the J gene TRBJ2-1; 8 bases are a match to TRBD2. There are 14 residues in the CDR3. The germline V gene has CDR1 LGHNA and CDR2 YNFKEQ. The CDR3 DNA follows: TGTGCCTGCAGCGGAGCGGGAGATTTAAATGAGCAGTTCTTC. The encoded protein is CACSGAGDLNEQFF.